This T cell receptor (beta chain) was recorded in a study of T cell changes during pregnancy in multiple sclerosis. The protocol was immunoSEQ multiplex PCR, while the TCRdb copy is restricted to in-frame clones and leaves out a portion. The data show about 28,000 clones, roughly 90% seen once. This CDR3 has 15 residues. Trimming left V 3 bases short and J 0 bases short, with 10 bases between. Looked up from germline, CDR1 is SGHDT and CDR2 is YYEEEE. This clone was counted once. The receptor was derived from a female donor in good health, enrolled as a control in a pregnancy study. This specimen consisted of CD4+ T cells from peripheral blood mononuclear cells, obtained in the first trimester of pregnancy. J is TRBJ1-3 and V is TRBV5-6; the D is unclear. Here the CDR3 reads CASSWALDSGNTIYF. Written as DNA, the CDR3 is TGTGCCAGCAGCTGGGCCCTTGACTCTGGAAACACCATATATTTT.